The entry below gives a single T cell receptor beta chain sequence along with its context. Libraries were prepared by immunoSEQ multiplex PCR; TCRdb keeps only in-frame clonotypes and omits some of them. The sample records approximately 100,000 clones, more than 85% being singletons. V was clipped by 6 bases and J by 0 bases; unmatched bases: 5. The CDR3 covers 16 residues. The germline V gene has CDR1 MDHEN and CDR2 SYDVKM. These data originate in a study of T cell changes during pregnancy in multiple sclerosis. This receptor was taken from a female donor with multiple sclerosis, enrolled in a pregnancy study. The genes are TRBV28 and TRBJ2-2; TRBD1 agrees at 9 bases. The sample was peripheral blood, taken in the second trimester of pregnancy. The CDR3 DNA sequence: TGTGCCAGCAGGTGGGGACAGGGAGCGAACACCGGGGAGCTGTTTTTT. It translates to CASRWGQGANTGELFF.